The T cell receptor beta chain under discussion was sequenced for a study of T cell changes during pregnancy in multiple sclerosis. The method was immunoSEQ multiplex PCR; TCRdb's version includes in-frame clones alone and lacks a portion of them. The repertoire holds tens of thousands of clones, with approximately 90% as singletons. The V gene lost 2 bases and the J gene lost 2 bases, with 9 bases spanning the gap. Germline V gene sequence: CDR1 SQVTM, CDR2 ANQGSEA. This CDR3 has 13 amino acids. Sequenced material: CD8+ T cells from peripheral blood mononuclear cells, taken after pregnancy. This chain connects TRBV29-1 to TRBJ1-2, with D possibly being TRBD1 (5 bases). The receptor was isolated from a female donor in good health, enrolled as a control in a pregnancy study. CDR3 sequence reads: CSVEWSGNYGYTF. The DNA of the CDR3 is TGCAGCGTTGAATGGTCAGGGAACTATGGCTACACCTTC.